This TCR beta chain was sequenced during a study of molecular identifiers for immune sequencing clone quantification. Bulk TCR libraries used previously described methods and listed TCR primers. TCRdb called the PCR reads again in MiXCR, with one record for every CDR3 protein. The table has a few hundred thousand distinct CDR3 sequences, 24% seen once. On this clonotype itself: Its antigen is not known. This clone may be a read error of a much larger clone one base away.

Germline assignment: CDR1 SEHNR and CDR2 FQNEAQ (reference sequence). The V gene end was trimmed by 4 bases and the J gene end by 6 bases; junction bases not matched to a gene: 5. The CDR3 extends over 13 amino acids. CD8+CD4-CCR7+CD45RA+ sorting gave the naive CD8 T cells. Study-level results: Because of identical TCR molecules sharing a barcode, sizes of highly expanded clones could be underestimated.

The material sequenced was naive CD8+ T cells from blood, with Jurkat cell RNA spiked in. Subset reported: FACS-sorted CD8+CD4-CCR7+CD45RA+ naive T cells. This chain connects TRBV7-9 to TRBJ2-7, with TRBD2 matching over 8 bases. The clonotype originates from a human donor in good health. Some libraries in this study had Jurkat cell RNA spiked in. CDR3 in amino acids: CASSSGLEAEQYF. CDR3 DNA sequence: TGTGCCAGCAGCTCGGGACTAGAAGCCGAGCAGTACTTC.